Listed here are 31 T cell receptor beta chains from one sample, sequenced in a study of T-cell memory formation after mild COVID-19. TCRdb analysed the 5' RACE reads with MiXCR anew, one entry per CDR3 protein. Counted here are about 190,000 distinct CDR3 sequences, around 18% occurring once; the ten biggest clones make up about 2.4%. Material: PBMCs or a T cell subset sorted from them (not recorded which). Every receptor here comes from an adult woman who had mild COVID-19 (a few samples of this study predate the infection). Cell type and time point are not known.

This clonotype has only a few counts. The chain employs TRBV11-2 and TRBJ1-2, with D uncertain. This CDR3 is built from 16 residues. Trimming pared 5 bases from V and 2 bases from J, leaving 18 bases between. CDR1 and CDR2 (germline): SGHAT, FQNNGV. CDR3 loop: CASSPYGVNSNYGYTF. The CDR3 DNA reads as TGTGCCAGCAGCCCATACGGGGTCAATAGCAACTATGGCTACACCTTC. Full variable domain (missing parts from reference TRBV11-2 and TRBJ1-2): EAGVAQSPRYKIIEKRQSVAFWCNPISGHATLYWYQQILGQGPKLLIQFQNNGVVDDSQLPKDRFSAERLKGVDSTLKIQPAKLEDSAVYLCASSPYGVNSNYGYTFGSGTRLTVV.

This clonotype was recorded a few times. This chain uses TRBV12-3 or TRBV12-4 with TRBJ2-7; D might be TRBD1 (6 bases). CDR3 length equals 15 residues. Trimming stripped 6 bases from V and 3 bases from J, with 18 bases between. The CDR3 sequence is CASRSQGWDNYEQYF. CDR3 bases: TGTGCCAGCAGGAGCCAGGGGTGGGACAACTACGAGCAGTACTTC.

This clonotype turned up a few times. CDR3 nucleotide sequence: TGTGCCAGCACCTCCGGACTAGCGGAGACGGATACGCAGTATTTT. This translates into CASTSGLAETDTQYF. The chain has TRBV12-3 or TRBV12-4 and TRBJ2-3; 10 nucleotides line up with TRBD2. The V segment lost 7 bases and the J segment 6 bases; nucleotides outside the gene matches: 10. CDR3 length: 15 residues.

V is TRBV7-3 and J is TRBJ2-3; no definite D call. V gave up 2 bases and J gave up 11 bases, with 14 bases separating them. Germline CDR1 reads SGHTA; CDR2 reads FQGTGA. The CDR3 runs to 13 residues. CDR3 protein: CASSLGRNEMQYF. DNA of the CDR3: TGTGCCAGCAGCTTAGGCCGGAATGAAATGCAGTATTTT.

V gene TRBV12-3 or TRBV12-4 combines with J gene TRBJ1-5, with no clear D. The CDR3 runs to 14 residues. Trimming removed 4 bases at V and 2 bases at J, with 9 bases between. The CDR3 is CASSYGIRNQPQHF. The CDR3 region has the DNA TGTGCCAGCAGTTACGGCATTCGCAATCAGCCCCAGCATTTT.

This clonotype showed up just a few times. This sequence joins TRBV12-3 or TRBV12-4 and TRBJ1-6, with D possibly TRBD1 on 5 matching bases. The CDR3 sequence is 15 residues long. V was trimmed by 7 bases and J by 6 bases, leaving 16 bases between them. In DNA, the CDR3 is TGTGCCAGCACCCAAGGAGGGGTTGTTAATTCACCCCTCCACTTT. Protein sequence: CASTQGGVVNSPLHF.

The chain joins TRBV7-6 to TRBJ1-5; 9 bases line up with TRBD1. CDR1 and CDR2 (germline): SGHVS, FNYEAQ. V shed 0 bases and J 2 bases; nucleotides not matched to a gene: 2. There are 16 residues in the CDR3. CDR3 coding DNA: TGTGCCAGCAGCTTAGCGGGACAGGGATGCAATCAGCCCCAGCATTTT. Translation gives CASSLAGQGCNQPQHF.

The gene calls are TRBV12-3 or TRBV12-4 and TRBJ1-6, with TRBD1 matching 10 bases. V was clipped by 5 bases and J by 3 bases; unmatched bases: 7. CDR3 length: 17 residues. The CDR3 sequence: CASSPQTGGVYNSPLHF. CDR3 nucleotide sequence: TGTGCCAGCAGTCCCCAGACAGGGGGCGTCTATAATTCACCCCTCCACTTT.

This clonotype has only a few counts. The V and J genes are TRBV29-1 and TRBJ2-7, with TRBD2 as a possible D gene (5 bases). There are 12 residues in the CDR3. The germline CDR1 and CDR2 sequences are SQVTM and ANQGSEA. V lost 5 bases and J 3 bases, leaving 11 bases between the germline ends. The CDR3 is CSVPGLRYEQYF. The CDR3 nucleotides read TGCAGCGTTCCTGGACTCCGCTACGAGCAGTACTTC.

This clonotype was seen repeatedly, ten times or more. DNA of the CDR3: TGCAGCGTTTTTATGGGCGGGGTACGAGAGACCCAGTACTTC. Its translation: CSVFMGGVRETQYF. The chain recombines TRBV29-1 with TRBJ2-5; D is possibly TRBD2 (6 bases). V was trimmed by 5 bases and J by 4 bases, leaving 17 bases between them. The CDR3 contains 14 residues. CDR1 and CDR2 (germline): SQVTM, ANQGSEA.

V gene TRBV2 combines with J gene TRBJ1-5; a possible D gene is TRBD1 (5 bases). The V end lost 8 bases, the J end lost 3 bases, and 17 bases lay between the germline ends. The CDR3 is 15 amino acids. The V gene's germline CDR1 is SNHLY and CDR2 FYNNEI. The CDR3 coding sequence is TGTGCCAGCCGGCAAGGAGGGGTCGACAATCAGCCCCAGCATTTT. The encoded protein is CASRQGGVDNQPQHF.

This clonotype was found a few times. The chain is built from TRBV12-3 or TRBV12-4 and TRBJ2-3; tentatively, D is TRBD1 or TRBD2 (5 bases each). The CDR3 has 15 residues. V was cut by 6 bases and J by 4 bases, with 17 bases left in between. DNA of the CDR3: TGTGCCAGCAGCAGGGACGGCCACGGGGCAGATACGCAGTATTTT. Its protein is CASSRDGHGADTQYF.

This rearrangement joins TRBV6-5 to TRBJ2-5; D unclear. This CDR3 contains 14 residues. Per the germline V gene, CDR1 is MNHEY and CDR2 is SVGAGI. V dropped 6 bases and J dropped 5 bases, with 16 bases sitting between them. CDR3 bases: TGTGCCAGCAGCCGTGTGCACTCTGGGGAGACCCAGTACTTC. This sequence encodes CASSRVHSGETQYF.

The chain joins TRBV12-3 or TRBV12-4 to TRBJ2-7; the match to TRBD1 covers 9 bases. V was clipped by 7 bases and J by 0 bases; unmatched bases: 13. The CDR3 totals 17 residues. The CDR3 sequence is CASTPELGQGHSYEQYF. DNA of the CDR3: TGTGCCAGCACCCCTGAGCTGGGACAGGGTCACTCCTACGAGCAGTACTTC.

J is TRBJ2-5 and V is TRBV4-3; TRBD1 matches at 7 bases. The CDR3 is 15 residues long. Germline V gene data show CDR1 as LGHNA and CDR2 as YSLEER. J lost 4 bases, V lost 2 bases, and 7 bases had no gene match. CDR3 region: CASSQNRGRGETQYF. The CDR3, as DNA: TGCGCCAGCAGCCAAAACAGGGGAAGAGGAGAGACCCAGTACTTC.

The genes are TRBV12-3 or TRBV12-4 and TRBJ2-5; D is undetermined. V lost 7 bases and J 4 bases, leaving 13 bases between the germline ends. CDR3 length: 13 residues. This chain's CDR3 is CASNLSPGETQYF. CDR3 in DNA: TGTGCCAGCAACTTGAGCCCGGGAGAGACCCAGTACTTC.

V gene TRBV9 combines with J gene TRBJ2-7, with D perhaps matching TRBD1 (6 bases). This CDR3 is 15 amino acids long. Between the trimmed V and J ends, which lost 2 bases and 2 bases, there was a span of 14 bases. The germline V gene encodes CDR1 SGDLS and CDR2 YYNGEE. The CDR3 DNA reads TGTGCCAGCAGCGTGGCCGGGACAAGGACCTACGAGCAGTACTTC. This gives the protein CASSVAGTRTYEQYF.

This clonotype showed up just a few times. The rearrangement uses TRBV6-2 or TRBV6-3 and TRBJ2-1; 10 nucleotides align to TRBD2. V dropped 4 bases and J dropped 9; count of bases not matched to a gene: 9. CDR1 and CDR2 from the germline V gene are MNHEY and SVGEGT. This CDR3 has 15 residues. This CDR3 reads CASSSASGRVSEQFF. The CDR3 DNA reads as TGTGCCAGCAGTTCTGCGAGCGGGAGGGTTTCTGAGCAGTTCTTC.

As concerns this clonotype: Sequence at one end of the junction differs from germline and may be a read error. The rearrangement uses TRBV7-7 and TRBJ2-3, with TRBD1 matching over 11 bases. The length of the CDR3 is 15 residues. Germline V CDR1 and CDR2: SSHAT, FNYEAQ (reference sequence). CDR3 sequence reads: CASSWGQGGTDTQYF. The CDR3, as DNA: TGTGCTAGCAGCTGGGGACAGGGGGGAACAGATACGCAGTATTTT.

This clonotype has just a few counts. This chain links TRBV18 with TRBJ1-1; D not certain. In germline, CDR1 is KGHSH, CDR2 LQKENI. V lost 2 bases, J lost 1 base, and 5 bases lay in between. This CDR3 has 13 residues. CDR3 sequence reads: CASSPSGNTEAFF. The CDR3 DNA follows: TGTGCCAGCTCACCATCGGGGAACACTGAAGCTTTCTTT.

This clonotype was observed a few times. V and J are TRBV5-1 and TRBJ1-2; TRBD1 might be the D (5 bases). The CDR3 sequence is 14 residues long. V was trimmed by 0 bases and J by 7 bases, leaving 13 bases between them. Per germline, CDR1 SGHRS and CDR2 YFSETQ. CDR3 nucleotide sequence: TGCGCCAGCAGCTTGGACGGGGGGTGGCGTGGCTACACCTTC. The encoded protein is CASSLDGGWRGYTF. The full variable domain, rest sourced from reference TRBV5-1 and TRBJ1-2, is KAGVTQTPRYLIKTRGQQVTLSCSPISGHRSVSWYQQTPGQGLQFLFEYFSETQRNKGNFPGRFSGRQFSNSRSEMNVSTLELGDSALYLCASSLDGGWRGYTFGSGTRLTVV.

This chain connects TRBV18 to TRBJ1-1; a weak D match, TRBD1 (5 bases). This CDR3 contains 16 residues. V was trimmed by 3 bases and J by 3 bases, leaving 17 bases between them. Germline V gene data show CDR1 as KGHSH and CDR2 as LQKENI. The CDR3 region is CASSPRVIGLDTEAFF. The CDR3 region has the DNA TGTGCCAGCTCACCCAGGGTGATTGGGTTGGACACTGAAGCTTTCTTT.

The chain is built from TRBV7-9 and TRBJ2-2; D not resolved. Germline lookup yields CDR1 SEHNR and CDR2 FQNEAQ (reference sequence). V shed 5 bases and J shed 4 bases, with 11 bases lying between them. There are 14 residues in the CDR3. The CDR3 DNA is TGTGCCAGCAGCGCCGACTGGGCCACCGGGGAGCTGTTTTTT. This translates into CASSADWATGELFF.

In this sample, this clonotype turned up a few times. This chain joins TRBV2 and TRBJ2-5; either TRBD1 or TRBD2 may supply D (5 bases each). The germline V gene has CDR1 SNHLY and CDR2 FYNNEI. Trimming cost V 4 bases and J 1 base, with 7 bases left between them. The CDR3 has 13 residues. CDR3 in amino acids: CASSGDRQETQYF. CDR3 nucleotides: TGTGCCAGCAGTGGGGACCGCCAAGAGACCCAGTACTTC.

This chain joins TRBV6-6 and TRBJ2-3, with unresolved D. This CDR3 is built from 15 residues. V lost 2 bases, J lost 4 bases, and 13 bases lay in between. Germline lookup yields CDR1 MNHNY and CDR2 SVGAGI (reference sequence). The CDR3: CASSYEFGSADTQYF. The CDR3 nucleotides are TGTGCCAGCAGTTACGAATTCGGTTCGGCAGATACGCAGTATTTT.

This clonotype was counted a few times. The genes are TRBV7-8 and TRBJ1-2; D might be TRBD1 (6 bases). The CDR3 spans 18 residues. Germline V gives CDR1 SGHVS, CDR2 FQNEAQ. V was shortened by 1 base and J by 1 base, with 19 bases between the two germline ends. The CDR3 sequence: CASSLGVGGPSSNYGYTF. The DNA of the CDR3 is TGTGCCAGCAGCTTAGGAGTCGGGGGGCCCAGTAGTAACTATGGCTACACCTTC.

This clonotype was counted at least ten times. The chain has TRBV5-1 and TRBJ2-3, with D tentatively TRBD1 (5 bases). Per germline, CDR1 SGHRS and CDR2 YFSETQ. The CDR3 runs to 14 residues. The V end was cut by 4 bases, the J end by 4 bases, with 13 bases between. The CDR3 region is CASSQGYASDTQYF. In DNA, the CDR3 is TGCGCCAGCAGCCAGGGCTATGCCTCAGATACGCAGTATTTT.

The CDR3 sequence: CASSSGRFYEQYF. Written as DNA, the CDR3 is TGTGCCAGCAGCTCGGGGAGATTCTACGAGCAGTACTTC. V gene TRBV7-9 combines with J gene TRBJ2-7; the D gene is possibly TRBD2 (5 bases). There are 13 residues in the CDR3. CDR1 SEHNR and CDR2 FQNEAQ come from the germline V gene (reference sequence). Trimming took 4 bases from V and 3 from J, leaving 10 bases between them.

There are a few counts of this clonotype. The gene calls are TRBV7-2 and TRBJ2-5; TRBD2 is a possible D gene (6 bases). This CDR3 has 18 amino acids. The V and J ends lost 5 bases and 0 bases respectively, with 22 bases between them. From germline, CDR1 is SGHTA and CDR2 FQGNSA. The CDR3, as DNA: TGTGCCAGCAGCACCCTGGACCGGGACTTAGGGTACCAAGAGACCCAGTACTTC. It specifies CASSTLDRDLGYQETQYF. Drawing the rest from reference TRBV7-2 and TRBJ2-5, the complete variable domain is GAGVSQSPSNKVTEKGKDVELRCDPISGHTALYWYRQSLGQGLEFLIYFQGNSAPDKSGLPSDRFSAERTGGSVSTLTIQRTQQEDSAVYLCASSTLDRDLGYQETQYFGPGTRLLVL.

The chain is built from TRBV12-3 or TRBV12-4 and TRBJ2-7, with D perhaps TRBD2 (5 bases). Trimming took 6 bases from V and 1 from J, leaving 16 bases between them. There are 15 residues in the CDR3. In DNA form, the CDR3 reads TGTGCCAGCAGCCGAGGGTCCGGACGGTCCTACGAGCAGTACTTC. It yields the protein CASSRGSGRSYEQYF.

The chain uses TRBV5-1 and TRBJ2-3; a possible D gene is TRBD2 (5 bases). V dropped 6 bases and J dropped 2 bases, with 19 bases sitting between them. The V gene's germline CDR1 is SGHRS and CDR2 YFSETQ. This CDR3 is built from 16 residues. CDR3 sequence reads: CASTLVGPGSTDTQYF. The CDR3 DNA follows: TGCGCCAGCACCCTGGTAGGGCCGGGGTCCACAGATACGCAGTATTTT.